The 17 T cell receptor beta chains in this list originate from one sample, sequenced in a study of OX40 agonist ivuxolimab in advanced cancers. The protocol used for the library was the immunoSEQ multiplex PCR assay. Held by TCRdb, this immuneACCESS table contains in-frame sequences only and omits some clones. Under half of the omission traces to an unresolved V gene where checked; the cause of the rest is unknown. Recorded for this sample are more than 75,000 clones; 84% of them occurred a single time. The ten most abundant clones make up around 5.8% of the sample. Sequencing was performed on CD4+ or CD8+ T cells sorted from blood, taken in a trial of the OX40 agonist ivuxolimab. The receptors here all came from an adult with an advanced solid tumor such as melanoma, head and neck, liver or kidney cancer.

The rearrangement joins TRBV4-3 to TRBJ1-4; D unclear. Between the trimmed V and J ends, which lost 4 bases and 4 bases, there was a span of 10 bases. Germline loops: CDR1 LGHNA, CDR2 YSLEER. CDR3 length: 14 residues. This CDR3 reads CASSREGNNEKLFF. CDR3 DNA: TGCGCCAGCAGCCGAGAGGGTAATAATGAAAAACTGTTTTTT.

J is TRBJ2-7 and V is TRBV6-5, with D unresolved. V was cut by 5 bases and J by 3 bases, with 5 bases left in between. The CDR3 is 11 amino acids. CDR1 is MNHEY and CDR2 is SVGAGI in the germline V gene. Here the CDR3 reads CASSHLYEQYF. CDR3 sequence (DNA): TGTGCCAGCAGTCACCTCTACGAGCAGTACTTC.

This rearrangement joins TRBV19 to TRBJ1-1; D is possibly TRBD1 (6 bases). The ends were cut back, 5 bases at V and 1 base at J, with 14 bases in the middle. The CDR3 is made up of 15 amino acids. Germline values: CDR1 LNHDA, CDR2 SQIVND (reference sequence). CDR3: CASSLAGASNTEAFF. DNA of the CDR3: TGTGCCAGTAGTCTGGCGGGGGCATCGAACACTGAAGCTTTCTTT.

The rearrangement links TRBV10-2 to TRBJ1-1; TRBD1 might be the D (5 bases). Germline loops: CDR1 WSHSY, CDR2 SAAADI. Deletions cut 7 bases from V and 6 bases from J, with 12 bases between. The CDR3 loop spans 12 amino acids. This chain's CDR3 is CASMGGRPEAFF. DNA for the CDR3: TGCGCCAGCATGGGGGGGAGGCCTGAAGCTTTCTTT.

There are a few counts of this clone. Other nucleotide sequences from this sample produce the same CDR3. The chain combines TRBV2 with TRBJ1-2, with D unclear. The CDR3 spans 13 residues. V gave up 3 bases and J gave up 8 bases, with 13 bases separating them. Germline V gives CDR1 SNHLY, CDR2 FYNNEI. CDR3: CASSEAGPIGYTF. CDR3 in DNA: TGTGCCAGCAGTGAGGCGGGCCCTATCGGCTACACCTTC.

The chain links TRBV7-9 to TRBJ1-5; no definite D call. V was shortened by 1 base and J by 6 bases, with 4 bases between the two germline ends. Germline CDR1 is SEHNR and CDR2 is FQNEAQ (reference sequence). The CDR3 spans 12 residues. This CDR3 reads CASSLEVQPQHF. CDR3 DNA: TGTGCCAGCAGCTTAGAGGTTCAGCCCCAGCATTTT.

The rearrangement links TRBV10-1 to TRBJ2-7, with a weak D call TRBD2 (6 bases). The germline V and J ends were trimmed by 2 bases and 0 bases, with 11 bases remaining between them. Germline values: CDR1 WNHNN, CDR2 SYGVQD (reference sequence). This CDR3 region has 15 residues. CDR3 in DNA: TGCGCCAGCAGTGAGGGCGGGGCGGGCTCCTACGAGCAGTACTTC. This gives the protein CASSEGGAGSYEQYF.

This clone was detected only a few times. The chain combines TRBV2 with TRBJ1-5, with TRBD1 identical over 8 bases. In germline, CDR1 is SNHLY, CDR2 FYNNEI. J lost 6 bases, V lost 4 bases, and 2 bases had no gene match. The CDR3 has 13 amino acids. CDR3 amino acids: CASSGTGLQPQHF. The CDR3, as DNA: TGTGCCAGCAGTGGGACAGGGCTTCAGCCCCAGCATTTT.

This chain uses TRBV7-9 with TRBJ1-4; 7 bases match TRBD1. The germline V gene has CDR1 SEHNR and CDR2 FQNEAQ (reference sequence). The junction had 17 bases not matched to a gene; V was cut back by 0 bases and J by 7 bases. The CDR3 extends over 19 amino acids. The CDR3, as DNA: TGTGCCAGCAGCTTAGCGCGTGGAACAGGGGAGGGTCTTGGTGAAAAACTGTTTTTT. Translation: CASSLARGTGEGLGEKLFF.

J is TRBJ1-6 and V is TRBV29-1; no reliable D call. The CDR3 is made up of 12 amino acids. Trimming removed 5 bases at V and 11 bases at J, with 13 bases between. Germline V gene sequence: CDR1 SQVTM, CDR2 ANQGSEA. The CDR3 loop is CSVLAGNPPLHF. CDR3 in DNA: TGCAGCGTTTTAGCGGGGAATCCACCCCTCCACTTT.

The chain carries TRBV27 and TRBJ2-7, with D unclear. V was trimmed by 2 bases and J by 3 bases, leaving 14 bases between them. Germline assignment: CDR1 MNHEY and CDR2 SMNVEV (reference sequence). The CDR3 is 15 residues long. The CDR3 sequence: CASSLSPKGNYEQYF. CDR3 coding DNA: TGTGCCAGCAGTTTAAGTCCCAAAGGGAACTACGAGCAGTACTTC.

Concerning this clone: The sample has other DNA sequences that encode this CDR3 too. J is TRBJ2-3 and V is TRBV5-1; D ambiguous. V gave up 0 bases and J gave up 4 bases, with 3 bases separating them. CDR1 is SGHRS, CDR2 YFSETQ, per germline. This CDR3 comprises 12 residues. The CDR3 region has the DNA TGCGCCAGCAGCTTGGTGTCAGATACGCAGTATTTT. Translated: CASSLVSDTQYF.

This clone came up once. This chain uses TRBV19 with TRBJ2-6; TRBD2 might be the D (6 bases). The CDR3 loop spans 16 amino acids. The V gene lost 6 bases and the J gene lost 0 bases, with 12 bases spanning the gap. The germline CDR1 and CDR2 sequences are LNHDA and SQIVND (reference sequence). The CDR3 nucleotides are TGTGCCAGTAGCCCTCGGGGGAGCTCTGGGGCCAACGTCCTGACTTTC. Protein: CASSPRGSSGANVLTF.

V is TRBV6-1 and J is TRBJ2-6, with D unresolved. The CDR3 totals 13 residues. V lost 5 bases and J 1 base, leaving 3 bases between the germline ends. Per the germline V gene, CDR1 is MNHNS and CDR2 is SASEGT. The CDR3 nucleotides are TGTGCCAGCAGTCTTTCTGGGGCCAACGTCCTGACTTTC. Protein product: CASSLSGANVLTF.

The V call is TRBV7-2, the J call TRBJ2-6; no clear D. The germline CDR1 and CDR2 sequences are SGHTA and FQGNSA. This CDR3 spans 15 amino acids. Between the trimmed V and J ends, which lost 5 bases and 4 bases, there was a span of 12 bases. The CDR3 DNA follows: TGTGCCAGCAGCCTTAGGATTTGGGGGGCCAACGTCCTGACTTTC. Its translation: CASSLRIWGANVLTF.

The chain has TRBV19 and TRBJ1-2; 7 nucleotides line up with TRBD1. The ends lost 8 bases at V and 4 bases at J; junction bases unmatched: 4. The CDR3 extends over 12 amino acids. The germline CDR1 and CDR2 sequences are LNHDA and SQIVND (reference sequence). As DNA, the CDR3 is TGTGCCAGTGCTACAGGGGTCTATGGCTACACCTTC. It is translated as CASATGVYGYTF.

Worth noting for this clone: The junction departs from germline at one end; a sequencing error may be responsible. The V gene is TRBV5-1, the J gene TRBJ2-1, with 11 bases aligning to TRBD2. Germline CDR1 and CDR2: SGHRS and YFSETQ. This CDR3 spans 15 amino acids. CDR3 amino acids: CASRLGTSGYNEQFF. The CDR3 DNA sequence: TGCGCCAGCAGGTTGGGGACTAGCGGATACAATGAGCAGTTCTTC.